The next 4 T cell receptor beta chains were all read from a single sample in a study of identical twins' blood T cells. In TCRdb, the 5' RACE reads were re-called with MiXCR into one record per CDR3 protein. The profile shows 300,000 to 450,000 distinct CDR3 sequences, roughly 30% of them singletons. Sequenced material: PBMCs. These receptors all come from a woman aged 18 to 55 in good health.

Notes on this clonotype: It may be a read error: a sequence one base away is much more abundant. The chain is built from TRBV7-2 and TRBJ1-3; D ambiguous. CDR1 and CDR2 (germline): SGHTA, FQGNSA. The CDR3 loop spans 15 amino acids. The CDR3 DNA follows: TGTGCCAGCAGCTCCCCGACTATCTCTGGAAACACCATGTATTTT. This translates into CASSSPTISGNTMYF.

As to this clonotype: The CDR3 end shows no conserved phenylalanine or tryptophan, and so a read error is likely. The V call is TRBV20-1, the J call TRBJ1-6; 9 bases align to TRBD1. This CDR3 spans 13 amino acids. With 5 bases clipped from V and 10 bases from J, the junction kept 6 bases outside the gene matches. Germline CDR1 DFQATT, CDR2 SNEGSKA (reference sequence). The CDR3 here is CSARDRVESPLHS. The CDR3 coding sequence is TGCAGTGCTCGGGACAGGGTTGAGTCACCCCTCCACTCT.

A word on this clonotype: This sequence may be a read error, since a much larger clone differs from it by one base. The V call is TRBV29-1, the J call TRBJ1-1; D ambiguous. V lost 7 bases and J lost 3, with 9 bases in between. CDR1 and CDR2 from the germline V gene are SQVTM and ANQGSEA. The CDR3 runs to 11 residues. Here the CDR3 reads CSGAWDTEAFF. CDR3 bases: TGCAGCGGCGCGTGGGACACTGAAGCTTTCTTT. Based on the CDR3 plus reference TRBV29-1 and TRBJ1-1, the full variable domain is SAVISQKPSRDICQRGTSLTIQCQVDSQVTMMFWYRQQPGQSLTLIATANQGSEATYESGFVIDKFPISRPNLTFSTLTVSNMSPEDSSIYLCSGAWDTEAFFGQGTRLTVV.

This clonotype was seen many times. This chain joins TRBV11-2 and TRBJ1-1, with D maybe TRBD1 (5 bases). V was trimmed by 3 bases and J by 9 bases, leaving 20 bases between them. Germline values: CDR1 SGHAT, CDR2 FQNNGV. The CDR3 runs 15 residues. The CDR3 region is CASSFEYRDPSQAFF. In nucleotides, the CDR3 is TGTGCCAGCAGCTTCGAATACCGGGACCCCTCCCAAGCTTTCTTT.